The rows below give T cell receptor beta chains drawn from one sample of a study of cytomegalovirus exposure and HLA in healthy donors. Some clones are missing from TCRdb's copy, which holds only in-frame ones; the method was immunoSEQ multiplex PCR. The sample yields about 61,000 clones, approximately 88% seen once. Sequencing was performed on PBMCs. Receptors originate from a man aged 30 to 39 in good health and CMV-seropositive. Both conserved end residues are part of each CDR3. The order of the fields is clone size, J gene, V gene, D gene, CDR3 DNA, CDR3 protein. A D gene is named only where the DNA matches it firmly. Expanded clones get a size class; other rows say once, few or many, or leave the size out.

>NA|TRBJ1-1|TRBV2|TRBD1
TGTGCCAGCAGTGGACAGGGGGCGCGGGTATCTGAAGCTTTCTTT
CASSGQGARVSEAFF
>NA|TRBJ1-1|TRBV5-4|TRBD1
TGTGCCAGCAGCTTCGACAGGGGAAACACTGAAGCTTTCTTT
CASSFDRGNTEAFF
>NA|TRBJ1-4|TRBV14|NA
TGTGCCAGCAGCCAGAGAAGGCCGGGGGCTAATGAAAAACTGTTTTTT
CASSQRRPGANEKLFF
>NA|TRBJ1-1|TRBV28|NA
TGTGCCAGCAGGTCCTCGGACAGTGAAGCTTTCTTT
CASRSSDSEAFF
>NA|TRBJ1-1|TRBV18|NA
TGTGCCAGCTCGGAAATACAGGGCACTGAAGCTTTCTTT
CASSEIQGTEAFF
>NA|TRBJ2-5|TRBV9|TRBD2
TGTGCCAGCAGCGTAGATAGCGGGAGGTTAGAGACCCAGTACTTC
CASSVDSGRLETQYF
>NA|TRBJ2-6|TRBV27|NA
TGTGCCAGCCAACACCTCTCTGGGGCCAACGTCCTGACTTTC
CASQHLSGANVLTF
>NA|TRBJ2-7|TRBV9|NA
TGTGCCAGCAGCGTAGCTGGGCTAGCGAACGAGCAGTACTTC
CASSVAGLANEQYF
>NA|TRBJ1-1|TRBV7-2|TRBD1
TGTGCCAGCAGCCCCTGGACAGGGGTAGATAGAGGGACTGAAGCTTTCTTT
CASSPWTGVDRGTEAFF
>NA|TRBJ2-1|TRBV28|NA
TGTGCCAGCAGTCGCAGGAGGGCCTTAAATGAGCAGTTCTTC
CASSRRRALNEQFF
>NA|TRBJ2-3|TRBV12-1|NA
TGTGCCAGCAGCTTTCTGCCGCCCAAATACAGCGGGAGCTCCCCAGATACGCAGTATTTT
CASSFLPPKYSGSSPDTQYF
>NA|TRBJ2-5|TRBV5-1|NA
TGCGCCAGCAACCCCCAAGTCCAGGGGACCCTACAAGAGACCCAGTACTTC
CASNPQVQGTLQETQYF
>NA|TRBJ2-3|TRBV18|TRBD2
TGTGCCAGCTCACCCAACCTAGCGGGGAGCACAGATACGCAGTATTTT
CASSPNLAGSTDTQYF
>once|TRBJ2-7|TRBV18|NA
TGTGCCAGCTCCCGCCCCGGTGAGCAGTACTTC
CASSRPGEQYF
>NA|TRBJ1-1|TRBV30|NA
TGTGCCTGGAGTTCCAGGGACACGACGAACACTGAAGCTTTCTTT
CAWSSRDTTNTEAFF
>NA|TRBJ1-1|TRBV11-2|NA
TGTGCCAGCAGCTTACAGGAAAGCACTGAAGCTTTCTTT
CASSLQESTEAFF
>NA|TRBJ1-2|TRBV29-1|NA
TGCAGCGTTGTTAGGAGGGATAATATGGATGGCTACACCTTC
CSVVRRDNMDGYTF
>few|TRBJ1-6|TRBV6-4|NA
TGTGCCAGCAGTGACTCGGTCGACAGTTCACCCCTCCACTTT
CASSDSVDSSPLHF
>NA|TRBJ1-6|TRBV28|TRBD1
TGTGCCAGTCTCCCGGGACAGGGCTCACCCCTCCACTTT
CASLPGQGSPLHF
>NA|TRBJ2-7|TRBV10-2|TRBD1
TGCGCCAGCAGAGGACAGGGGATAAACGAGCAGTACTTC
CASRGQGINEQYF
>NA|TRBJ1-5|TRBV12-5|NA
TGTGCTAGTGGTTTGCAGGGTCTGGGGCCCCAGCATTTT
CASGLQGLGPQHF
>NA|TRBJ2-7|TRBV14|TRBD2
TGTGCCAGCAGCCTCTGGCGGGAGGGAGGGGGCTACGAGCAGTACTTC
CASSLWREGGGYEQYF
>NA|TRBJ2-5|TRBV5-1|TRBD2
TGCGCCAGCAGCTCGGGACTAGCGGGCCTCCAAGAGACCCAGTACTTC
CASSSGLAGLQETQYF
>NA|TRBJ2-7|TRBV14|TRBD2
TGTGCCAGCAGCCAAGATTTGTCTAGCGGGACCTACGAGCAGTACTTC
CASSQDLSSGTYEQYF
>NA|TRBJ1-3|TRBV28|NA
TGTGCCAGCAGTTTCCGGGATAACACCATATATTTT
CASSFRDNTIYF
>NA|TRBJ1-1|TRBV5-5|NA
TGTGCCAGCAGCCCTACAGGGTACACTGAAGCTTTCTTT
CASSPTGYTEAFF
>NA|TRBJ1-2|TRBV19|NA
TGTGCCAGTAGTATCGGGGTAGGGGGCTACACCTTC
CASSIGVGGYTF
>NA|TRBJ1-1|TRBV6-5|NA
TGTGCCAGCAGTGGGGCAGAGGTGCGCACTGAAGCTTTCTTT
CASSGAEVRTEAFF
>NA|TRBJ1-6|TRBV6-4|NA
TGTGCCAGCAGCATTCGACAGGACGGTTCACCCCTCCACTTT
CASSIRQDGSPLHF
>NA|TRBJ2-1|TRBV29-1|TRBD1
TGCAGCGTTTGGACAGGCTACAATGAGCAGTTCTTC
CSVWTGYNEQFF
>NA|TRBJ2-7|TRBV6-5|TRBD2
TGTGCCAGCAGGTTACTAGCGGAATACGAGCAGTACTTC
CASRLLAEYEQYF
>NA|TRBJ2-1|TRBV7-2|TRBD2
TGTGCCAGCAGCTTAGAGGGGACTAGCGGGAGACATGAGCAGTTCTTC
CASSLEGTSGRHEQFF
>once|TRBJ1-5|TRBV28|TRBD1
TGTGCCAGCAGTCGCCGCAGGGGGGCGAATCAGCCCCAGCATTTT
CASSRRRGANQPQHF
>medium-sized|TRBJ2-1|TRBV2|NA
TGTGCCAGCAGTGAAAGCAGCGGGCCTCGCAATGAGCAGTTCTTC
CASSESSGPRNEQFF
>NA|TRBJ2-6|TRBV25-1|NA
TGTGCCAGCAGTGAATGGACTTCTGGGGCCAACGTCCTGACTTTC
CASSEWTSGANVLTF
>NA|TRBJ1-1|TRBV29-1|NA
TGCAGCGTTGAGACCCCAGGGGTGAACACTGAAGCTTTCTTT
CSVETPGVNTEAFF
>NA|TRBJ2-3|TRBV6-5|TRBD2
TGTGCCAGCAGTCCTCTAGCGGCTAGCACAGATACGCAGTATTTT
CASSPLAASTDTQYF
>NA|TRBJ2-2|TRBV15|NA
TGTGCCACCAGTCAGGGATCCGGGGAGCTGTTTTTT
CATSQGSGELFF
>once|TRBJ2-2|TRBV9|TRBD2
TGTGCCAGCAGCGTCCTACCCCTAGATACATGGCGGGAGGGCACCGGGGAGCTGTTTTTT
CASSVLPLDTWREGTGELFF
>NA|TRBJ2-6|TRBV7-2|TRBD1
TGTGCCAGCAGCTCAGGGACAGGGAGGGCGTCTGGGGCCAACGTCCTGACTTTC
CASSSGTGRASGANVLTF
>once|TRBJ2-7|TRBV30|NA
TGTGCCTACCACACTCCTAGGGAGCAGTACTTC
CAYHTPREQYF
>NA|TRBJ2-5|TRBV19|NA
TGTGCCAGTAACCGGGACATAGAACAAGAGACCCAGTACTTC
CASNRDIEQETQYF
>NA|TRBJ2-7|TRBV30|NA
TGTGCCTGGTCCTTAGGAGGCCTTGGGGACGAGCAGTACTTC
CAWSLGGLGDEQYF
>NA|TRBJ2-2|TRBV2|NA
TGTGCCAGCAGTCCGGGGACTGTTAACACCGGGGAGCTGTTTTTT
CASSPGTVNTGELFF
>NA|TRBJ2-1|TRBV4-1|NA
TGCGCCAGCAGCCAAGATAGAGGAATTGAGCAGTTCTTC
CASSQDRGIEQFF
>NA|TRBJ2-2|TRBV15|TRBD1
TGTGCCACCAGCAGAGATGCCGGGACAGCAAACACCGGGGAGCTGTTTTTT
CATSRDAGTANTGELFF
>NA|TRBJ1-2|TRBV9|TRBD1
TGTGCCAGCAGCGGGGGAACAGGGGGCTATGGCTACACCTTC
CASSGGTGGYGYTF
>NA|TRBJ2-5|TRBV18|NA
TGTGCCAGCTCACTGTCAGGGGTGACGGAGACCCAGTACTTC
CASSLSGVTETQYF
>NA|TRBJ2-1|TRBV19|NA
TGTGCCAGTAGTAACCCTCCTAAGGGCAAGAGGGTCTTC
CASSNPPKGKRVF
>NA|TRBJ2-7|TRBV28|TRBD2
TGTGCCAGCATCTCGGGGGGTGAAGAGCAGTACTTC
CASISGGEEQYF
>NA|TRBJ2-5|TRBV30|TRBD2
TGTGCCTGGGGACTAGCGGGAGAAGAGACCCAGTACTTC
CAWGLAGEETQYF
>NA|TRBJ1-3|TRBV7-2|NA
TGTGCCAGCAGCTTAGAAGGGGTGTCTGGAAACACCATATATTTT
CASSLEGVSGNTIYF
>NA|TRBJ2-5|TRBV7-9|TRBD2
TGTGCCAGCAGCAAGTGGGGACTTAGCGGGAGGGGAGAGACCCAGTACTTC
CASSKWGLSGRGETQYF
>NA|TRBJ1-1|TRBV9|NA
TGTGCCAGCAGCAGCACAGGGAACACTGAAGCTTTCTTT
CASSSTGNTEAFF